A single sample is the source of the 21 T cell receptor beta chains below, sequenced in a study of shared clonotypes between healthy human individuals. Profiled with immunoSEQ multiplex PCR; TCRdb holds only in-frame clones, not every one. The repertoire holds about 980,000 clones, with about 80% as singletons. Sequencing input: memory CD4+ T cells sorted from blood. Specified subset: CD45RA-negative fraction. The receptors derive from a man aged 18 to 29 in good health.

The chain recombines TRBV9 with TRBJ2-2; D is uncertain. The CDR3 has 16 residues. Germline V CDR1 and CDR2: SGDLS, YYNGEE. V was cut by 6 bases and J by 0 bases, with 15 bases left in between. In DNA form, the CDR3 reads TGTGCCAGCAAGGGAAGTATGTCCGCGAACACCGGGGAGCTGTTTTTT. As protein: CASKGSMSANTGELFF.

The chain couples TRBV18 to TRBJ2-7; possible D gene TRBD2, 5 bases. The length of the CDR3 is 12 residues. From germline, CDR1 is KGHSH and CDR2 LQKENI. V was trimmed by 3 bases and J by 12 bases, leaving 15 bases between them. The CDR3 loop reads CASSPDSGEGYF. For the CDR3, the DNA is TGTGCCAGCTCACCCGATAGTGGCGAGGGGTACTTC.

This clone came up once. CDR3 protein: CASSLGGQRSTDTQYF. In DNA form, the CDR3 reads TGTGCCAGCAGCTTAGGGGGACAGCGAAGCACAGATACGCAGTATTTT. This chain uses TRBV7-2 with TRBJ2-3, with 7 bases aligning to TRBD1. The ends lost 1 base at V and 0 bases at J; junction bases unmatched: 4. Germline CDR1 and CDR2: SGHTA and FQGNSA. The CDR3 runs to 16 residues.

This clone was recorded once. The chain has TRBV5-5 and TRBJ2-2, with TRBD1 matching 7 bases. Trimming removed 5 bases from V and 4 bases from J; junction bases left unmatched: 5. The CDR3 length is 14 residues. The V gene's germline CDR1 is SGHKS and CDR2 YYEKEE (reference sequence). The CDR3 spells CASRLPGGTGELFF. In DNA, the CDR3 is TGTGCCAGCAGATTACCAGGGGGCACCGGGGAGCTGTTTTTT.

This sequence joins TRBV14 and TRBJ2-7; D might be TRBD2 (6 bases). Trimming took off 4 bases at V and 4 bases at J, with 14 bases between the two ends. The CDR3 loop spans 14 amino acids. Germline CDR1 SGHDN, CDR2 FVKESK. The CDR3 region has the DNA TGTGCCAGCAGCCGAGGAGGGCGCTATTACGAGCAGTACTTC. The encoded protein is CASSRGGRYYEQYF.

V and J are TRBV6-6 and TRBJ2-1, with 9 bases aligning to TRBD1. V was pared by 4 bases and J by 4 bases, with 5 bases of the junction left unmatched. There are 15 residues in the CDR3. Germline V lookup: CDR1 MNHNY, CDR2 SVGAGI (reference sequence). CDR3 residues: CASSSPGQGYNEQFF. In DNA form, the CDR3 reads TGTGCCAGCAGTTCCCCGGGACAGGGATACAATGAGCAGTTCTTC.

This chain connects TRBV7-8 to TRBJ1-2; D remains unclear. Germline V gene data show CDR1 as SGHVS and CDR2 as FQNEAQ. Trimming removed 2 bases at V and 4 bases at J, with 11 bases between. This CDR3 is built from 14 residues. The DNA for the CDR3 is TGTGCCAGCAGCTTATATCCCCAAGCCTATGGCTACACCTTC. Its translation is CASSLYPQAYGYTF.

This clone was detected ten times or more. The chain's CDR3 is CASSHRQLGNQPQHF. The CDR3 nucleotides read TGTGCCAGCAGCCACCGGCAGTTGGGCAATCAGCCCCAGCATTTT. The genes are TRBV25-1 and TRBJ1-5; D not resolved. The germline V gene encodes CDR1 MGHDK and CDR2 SYGVNS. This CDR3 spans 15 amino acids. V shed 6 bases and J shed 2 bases, with 14 bases lying between them.

The chain combines TRBV5-1 with TRBJ2-7; D not resolved. The V gene's germline CDR1 is SGHRS and CDR2 YFSETQ. The CDR3 sequence is 15 residues long. V lost 3 bases and J lost 2, with 15 bases in between. The DNA of the CDR3 is TGCGCCAGCAGCTCCCTCATCCCTGGGGCCTACGAGCAGTACTTC. Protein sequence: CASSSLIPGAYEQYF.

This sequence joins TRBV5-1 and TRBJ2-2, with D unresolved. The CDR3 covers 12 residues. Per the germline V gene, CDR1 is SGHRS and CDR2 is YFSETQ. V gave up 5 bases and J gave up 4 bases, with 6 bases separating them. The CDR3 nucleotides read TGCGCCAGCAGAATCCCCACCGGGGAGCTGTTTTTT. Protein sequence: CASRIPTGELFF. The entire variable domain, with the rest obtained from reference TRBV5-1 and TRBJ2-2, is as follows: KAGVTQTPRYLIKTRGQQVTLSCSPISGHRSVSWYQQTPGQGLQFLFEYFSETQRNKGNFPGRFSGRQFSNSRSEMNVSTLELGDSALYLCASRIPTGELFFGEGSRLTVL.

This clone came up a few times. The chain has TRBV25-1 and TRBJ2-6; possibly TRBD2 for D (5 bases). Looked up from germline, CDR1 is MGHDK and CDR2 is SYGVNS. Trimming cost V 3 bases and J 2 bases, with 11 bases left between them. The CDR3 totals 16 residues. DNA of the CDR3: TGTGCCAGCAGTGATTCGGGGAAGCCTGGGGCCAACGTCCTGACTTTC. Amino acids: CASSDSGKPGANVLTF. Filled out from reference TRBV25-1 and TRBJ2-6, the complete variable domain reads EADIYQTPRYLVIGTGKKITLECSQTMGHDKMYWYQQDPGMELHLIHYSYGVNSTEKGDLSSESTVSRIRTEHFPLTLESARPSHTSQYLCASSDSGKPGANVLTFGAGSRLTVL.

The chain uses TRBV5-4 and TRBJ2-7, with a weak D call TRBD2 (6 bases). Germline V gene lookup returns CDR1 SGHNT and CDR2 YYREEE (reference sequence). This CDR3 comprises 15 residues. Trimming shortened V by 0 bases and J by 0 bases, and 10 bases separated the two germline ends. CDR3: CASSLGRGSSYEQYF. The CDR3 coding sequence is TGTGCCAGCAGCTTGGGACGGGGGAGCTCCTACGAGCAGTACTTC.

The chain recombines TRBV7-2 with TRBJ2-3; D may be TRBD1 or TRBD2 (7 bases each). V lost 5 bases to trimming and J lost 8 bases, with 17 bases between them. Looked up from germline, CDR1 is SGHTA and CDR2 is FQGNSA. The CDR3 totals 14 residues. The CDR3 nucleotides read TGTGCCAGCAGCCCAGGGGGGGCCCCCATTACGCAGTATTTT. Translated: CASSPGGAPITQYF.

This clone was seen just once. This chain connects TRBV7-2 to TRBJ2-7, with TRBD1 matching 12 bases. The germline gives CDR1 SGHTA, CDR2 FQGNSA. The CDR3 consists of 16 residues. V lost 3 bases, J lost 4 bases, and 7 bases stayed unmatched. The CDR3 region is CASSFRDRGRGYEQYF. DNA of the CDR3: TGTGCCAGCAGCTTTAGGGACAGGGGGCGCGGGTACGAGCAGTACTTC.

V gene TRBV30 combines with J gene TRBJ2-3, with D possibly being TRBD2 (6 bases). This CDR3 is 10 amino acids long. Trimming took off 7 bases at V and 8 bases at J, with 10 bases between the two ends. Germline CDR1 is GTSNPN and CDR2 is SVGIG (reference sequence). CDR3 sequence: CAYEEGTQYF. The CDR3 region has the DNA TGTGCCTACGAGGAGGGTACGCAGTATTTT.

V usage is TRBV19 and J usage is TRBJ1-1; D ambiguous. Deletions cut 4 bases from V and 2 bases from J, with 11 bases between. CDR3 length: 14 amino acids. Germline CDR1 reads LNHDA; CDR2 reads SQIVND (reference sequence). CDR3 sequence reads: CASSSGTHNTEAFF. CDR3 DNA: TGTGCCAGTAGTAGTGGAACTCATAACACTGAAGCTTTCTTT. Variable domain in full (rest from reference TRBV19 and TRBJ1-1): DGGITQSPKYLFRKEGQNVTLSCEQNLNHDAMYWYRQDPGQGLRLIYYSQIVNDFQKGDIAEGYSVSREKKESFPLTVTSAQKNPTAFYLCASSSGTHNTEAFFGQGTRLTVV.

With regard to this clone: In the same sample, other DNA sequences code for this CDR3. The chain has TRBV5-1 and TRBJ2-3, with 12 bases that match TRBD2. Germline V gene data show CDR1 as SGHRS and CDR2 as YFSETQ. The CDR3 has 16 residues. V was pared by 2 bases and J by 3 bases, with 4 bases of the junction left unmatched. CDR3 in amino acids: CASSLGGLAGTDTQYF. The CDR3 DNA sequence: TGCGCCAGCAGCTTAGGCGGACTAGCGGGAACAGATACGCAGTATTTT.

This clone appeared many times. This sequence joins TRBV6-1 and TRBJ1-6; D perhaps matches TRBD1 (6 bases). The germline CDR1 and CDR2 sequences are MNHNS and SASEGT. V lost 6 bases and J lost 6, with 12 bases in between. There are 14 residues in the CDR3. The CDR3 is CASSGQWGNSPLHF. The CDR3 DNA reads as TGTGCCAGCAGCGGACAGTGGGGTAATTCACCCCTCCACTTT.

The chain employs TRBV18 and TRBJ1-2; D might be TRBD1 (6 bases). This CDR3 contains 16 residues. CDR1 and CDR2 (germline): KGHSH, LQKENI. V lost 4 bases and J 7 bases, leaving 22 bases between the germline ends. In nucleotides, the CDR3 is TGTGCCAGCTCACACAGCCAAGGACAGTATTTTGCTGGCTACACCTTC. Encoded protein: CASSHSQGQYFAGYTF.

For this clone: One end of the junction fails to match germline, which may point to a read error. V gene TRBV5-1 combines with J gene TRBJ2-3, with D perhaps TRBD1 or TRBD2 (6 bases each). Germline CDR1 and CDR2: SGHRS and YFSETQ. This CDR3 comprises 13 residues. The CDR3 bases are TGCGCCAGCAGCCACGGGGGCGACAAGGTCACCTCCTTT. Encoded protein: CASSHGGDKVTSF.

V is TRBV5-1 and J is TRBJ1-2; TRBD1 is a possible D gene (5 bases). This CDR3 is built from 16 residues. The V gene's germline CDR1 is SGHRS and CDR2 YFSETQ. V dropped 4 bases and J dropped 1 base, with 17 bases sitting between them. The CDR3 region has the DNA TGCGCCAGCAGCCAAGCCCCCTCACAGGTTAACTATGGCTACACCTTC. This sequence encodes CASSQAPSQVNYGYTF.